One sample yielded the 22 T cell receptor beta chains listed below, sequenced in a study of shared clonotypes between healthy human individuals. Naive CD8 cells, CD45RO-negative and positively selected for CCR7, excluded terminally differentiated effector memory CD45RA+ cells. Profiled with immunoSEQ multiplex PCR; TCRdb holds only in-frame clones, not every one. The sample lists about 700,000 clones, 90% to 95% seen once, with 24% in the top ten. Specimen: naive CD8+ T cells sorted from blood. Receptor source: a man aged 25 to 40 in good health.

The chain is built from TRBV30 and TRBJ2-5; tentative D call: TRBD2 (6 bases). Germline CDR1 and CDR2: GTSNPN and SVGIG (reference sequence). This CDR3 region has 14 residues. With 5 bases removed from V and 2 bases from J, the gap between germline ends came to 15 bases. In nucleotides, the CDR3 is TGTGCCTGGGATCATAGCGGAGATCAAGAGACCCAGTACTTC. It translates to CAWDHSGDQETQYF.

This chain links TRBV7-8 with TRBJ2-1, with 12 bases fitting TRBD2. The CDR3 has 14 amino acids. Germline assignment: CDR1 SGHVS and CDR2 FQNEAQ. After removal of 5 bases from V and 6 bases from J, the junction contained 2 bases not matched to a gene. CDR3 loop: CASSGLAGINEQFF. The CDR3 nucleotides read TGTGCCAGCAGCGGACTAGCGGGAATCAATGAGCAGTTCTTC.

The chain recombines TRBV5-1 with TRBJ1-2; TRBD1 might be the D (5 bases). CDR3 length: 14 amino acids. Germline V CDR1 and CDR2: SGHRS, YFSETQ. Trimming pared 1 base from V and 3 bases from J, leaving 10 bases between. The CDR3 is CASSLQGFDYGYTF. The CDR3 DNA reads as TGCGCCAGCAGCTTGCAGGGTTTCGACTATGGCTACACCTTC.

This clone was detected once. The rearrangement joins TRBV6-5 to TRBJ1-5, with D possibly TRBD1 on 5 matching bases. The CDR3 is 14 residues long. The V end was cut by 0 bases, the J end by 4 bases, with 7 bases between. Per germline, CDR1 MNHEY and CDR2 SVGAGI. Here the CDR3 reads CASSYSGENQPQHF. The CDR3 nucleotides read TGTGCCAGCAGTTACTCAGGGGAGAATCAGCCCCAGCATTTT.

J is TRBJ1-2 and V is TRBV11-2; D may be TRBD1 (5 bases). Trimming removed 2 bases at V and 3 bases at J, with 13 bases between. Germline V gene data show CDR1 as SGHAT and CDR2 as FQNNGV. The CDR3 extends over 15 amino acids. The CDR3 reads CASSLRDSAHYGYTF. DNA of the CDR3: TGTGCCAGCAGCTTAAGAGACAGCGCCCACTATGGCTACACCTTC.

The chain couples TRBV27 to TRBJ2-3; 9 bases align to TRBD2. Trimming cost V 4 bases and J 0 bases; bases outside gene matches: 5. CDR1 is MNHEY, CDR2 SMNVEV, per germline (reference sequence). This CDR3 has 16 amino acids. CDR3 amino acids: CASSSKREASTDTQYF. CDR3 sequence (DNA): TGTGCCAGCAGTTCCAAGCGGGAGGCGAGCACAGATACGCAGTATTTT.

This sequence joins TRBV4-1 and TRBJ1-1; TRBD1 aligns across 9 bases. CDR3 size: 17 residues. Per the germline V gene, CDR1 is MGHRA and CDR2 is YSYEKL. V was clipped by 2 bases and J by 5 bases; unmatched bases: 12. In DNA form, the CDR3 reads TGCGCCAGCAGCCAACCCACCATGGGACAGGGCGTGACTGAAGCTTTCTTT. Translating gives CASSQPTMGQGVTEAFF.

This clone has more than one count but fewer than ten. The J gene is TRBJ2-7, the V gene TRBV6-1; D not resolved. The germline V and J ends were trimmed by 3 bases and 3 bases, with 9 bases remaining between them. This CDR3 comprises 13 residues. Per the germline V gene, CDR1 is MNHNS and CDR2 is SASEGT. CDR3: CASSDGSYYEQYF. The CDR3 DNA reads TGTGCCAGCAGTGATGGCAGCTACTACGAGCAGTACTTC.

CDR3 DNA: TGTGCCAGCAGCCAACCGGAACTAGCGGGAAGGAACAATGAGCAGTTCTTC. Translated, it gives CASSQPELAGRNNEQFF. The chain links TRBV4-2 to TRBJ2-1, with 10 bases identical to TRBD2. Germline V gene lookup returns CDR1 LGHNA and CDR2 YNFKEQ. This CDR3 has 17 residues. With V trimmed by 2 bases and J by 5 bases, 9 bases remained unmatched.

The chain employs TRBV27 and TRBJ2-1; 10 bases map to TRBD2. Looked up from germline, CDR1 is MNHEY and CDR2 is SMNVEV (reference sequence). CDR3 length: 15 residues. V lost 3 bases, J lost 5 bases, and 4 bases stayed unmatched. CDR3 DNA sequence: TGTGCCAGCAGTTTCCTAGCGGGAGTCCACAATGAGCAGTTCTTC. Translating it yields CASSFLAGVHNEQFF.

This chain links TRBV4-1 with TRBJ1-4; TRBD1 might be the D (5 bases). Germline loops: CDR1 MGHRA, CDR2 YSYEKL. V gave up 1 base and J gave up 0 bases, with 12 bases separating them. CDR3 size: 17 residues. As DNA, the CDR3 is TGCGCCAGCAGCCAAGTAACCCTACAGGCAACTAATGAAAAACTGTTTTTT. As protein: CASSQVTLQATNEKLFF.

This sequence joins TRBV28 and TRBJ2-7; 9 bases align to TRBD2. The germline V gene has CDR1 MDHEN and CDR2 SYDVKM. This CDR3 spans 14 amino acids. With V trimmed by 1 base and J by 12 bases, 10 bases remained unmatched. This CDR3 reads CASSLYRGGRESYF. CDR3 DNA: TGTGCCAGCAGTTTATACCGAGGCGGGAGGGAGTCGTACTTC.

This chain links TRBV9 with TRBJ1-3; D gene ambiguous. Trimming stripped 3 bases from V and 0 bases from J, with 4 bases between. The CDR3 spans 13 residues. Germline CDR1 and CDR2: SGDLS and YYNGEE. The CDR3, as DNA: TGTGCCAGCAGCGCGGACTCTGGAAACACCATATATTTT. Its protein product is CASSADSGNTIYF. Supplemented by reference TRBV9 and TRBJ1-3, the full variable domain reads DSGVTQTPKHLITATGQRVTLRCSPRSGDLSVYWYQQSLDQGLQFLIQYYNGEERAKGNILERFSAQQFPDLHSELNLSSLELGDSALYFCASSADSGNTIYFGEGSWLTVV.

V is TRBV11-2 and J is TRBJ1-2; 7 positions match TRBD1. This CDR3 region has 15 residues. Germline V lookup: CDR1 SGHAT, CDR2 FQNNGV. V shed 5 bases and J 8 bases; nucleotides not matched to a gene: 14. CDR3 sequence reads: CASSPRPDRVGGYTF. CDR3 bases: TGTGCCAGCAGCCCACGTCCCGACAGGGTCGGCGGCTACACCTTC.

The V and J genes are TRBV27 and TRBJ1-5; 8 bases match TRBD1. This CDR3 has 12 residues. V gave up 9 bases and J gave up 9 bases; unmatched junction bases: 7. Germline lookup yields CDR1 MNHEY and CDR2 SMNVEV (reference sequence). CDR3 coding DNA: TGTGCCAGGGGACAGGAGCTGTGGCCCCAGCATTTT. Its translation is CARGQELWPQHF.

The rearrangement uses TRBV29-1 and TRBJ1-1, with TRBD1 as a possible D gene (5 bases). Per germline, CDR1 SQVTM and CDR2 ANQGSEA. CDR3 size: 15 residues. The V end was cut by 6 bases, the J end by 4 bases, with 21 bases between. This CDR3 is CSVPGTYAEGTEAFF. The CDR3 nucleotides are TGCAGCGTGCCCGGGACGTATGCTGAAGGCACTGAAGCTTTCTTT.

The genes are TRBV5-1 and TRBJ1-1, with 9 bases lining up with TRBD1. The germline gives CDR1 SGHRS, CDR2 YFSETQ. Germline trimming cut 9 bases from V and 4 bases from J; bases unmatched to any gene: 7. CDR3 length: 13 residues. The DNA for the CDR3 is TGCGCCACCTCGACAGGGGGAGGCACTGAAGCTTTCTTT. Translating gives CATSTGGGTEAFF.

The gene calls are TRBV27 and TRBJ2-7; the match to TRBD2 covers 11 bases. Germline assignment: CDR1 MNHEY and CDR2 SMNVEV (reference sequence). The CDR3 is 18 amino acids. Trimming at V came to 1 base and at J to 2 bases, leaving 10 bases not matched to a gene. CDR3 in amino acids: CASSLFGTSGEKAYEQYF. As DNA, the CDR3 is TGTGCCAGCAGTTTATTCGGGACTAGCGGAGAGAAGGCCTACGAGCAGTACTTC.

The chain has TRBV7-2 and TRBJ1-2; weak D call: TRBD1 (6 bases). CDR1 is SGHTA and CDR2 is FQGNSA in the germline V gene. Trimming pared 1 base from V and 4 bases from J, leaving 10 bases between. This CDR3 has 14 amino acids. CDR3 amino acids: CASSLGGTRYGYTF. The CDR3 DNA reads TGTGCCAGCAGCTTAGGAGGGACACGCTATGGCTACACCTTC.

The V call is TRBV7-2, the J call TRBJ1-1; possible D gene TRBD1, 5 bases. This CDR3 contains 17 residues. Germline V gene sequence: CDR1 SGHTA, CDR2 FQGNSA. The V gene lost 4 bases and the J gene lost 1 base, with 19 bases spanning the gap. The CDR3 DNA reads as TGTGCCAGCAGCTATAGGGGTTCCGAACTTAAGAACACTGAAGCTTTCTTT. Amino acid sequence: CASSYRGSELKNTEAFF.

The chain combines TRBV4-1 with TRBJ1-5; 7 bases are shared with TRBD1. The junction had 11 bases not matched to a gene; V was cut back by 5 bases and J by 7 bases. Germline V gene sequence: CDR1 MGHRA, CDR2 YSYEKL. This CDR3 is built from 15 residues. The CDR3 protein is CASSAYTGEGQPQHF. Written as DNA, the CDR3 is TGCGCCAGCAGCGCCTACACAGGGGAAGGACAGCCCCAGCATTTT.

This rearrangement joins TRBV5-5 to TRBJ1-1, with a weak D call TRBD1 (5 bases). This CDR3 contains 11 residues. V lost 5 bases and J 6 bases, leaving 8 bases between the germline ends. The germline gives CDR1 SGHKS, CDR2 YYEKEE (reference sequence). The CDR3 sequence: CASRQGSEAFF. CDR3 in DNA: TGTGCCAGCAGGCAGGGATCTGAAGCTTTCTTT.